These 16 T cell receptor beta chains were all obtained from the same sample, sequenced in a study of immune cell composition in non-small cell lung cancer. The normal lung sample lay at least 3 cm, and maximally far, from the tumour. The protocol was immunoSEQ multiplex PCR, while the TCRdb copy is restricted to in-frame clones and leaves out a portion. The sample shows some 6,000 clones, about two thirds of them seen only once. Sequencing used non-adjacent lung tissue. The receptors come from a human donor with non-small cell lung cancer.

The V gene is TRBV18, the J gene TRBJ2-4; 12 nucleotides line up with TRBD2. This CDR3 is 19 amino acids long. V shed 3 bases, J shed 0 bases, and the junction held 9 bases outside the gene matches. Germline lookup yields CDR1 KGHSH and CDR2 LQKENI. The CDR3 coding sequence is TGTGCCAGCTCACCCAGACTAGCGGGGGTTGACCTAGCCAAAAACATTCAGTACTTC. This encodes CASSPRLAGVDLAKNIQYF. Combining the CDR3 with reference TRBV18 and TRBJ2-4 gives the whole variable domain NAGVMQNPRHLVRRRGQEARLRCSPMKGHSHVYWYRQLPEEGLKFMVYLQKENIIDESGMPKERFSAEFPKEGPSILRIQQVVRGDSAAYFCASSPRLAGVDLAKNIQYFGAGTRLSVL.

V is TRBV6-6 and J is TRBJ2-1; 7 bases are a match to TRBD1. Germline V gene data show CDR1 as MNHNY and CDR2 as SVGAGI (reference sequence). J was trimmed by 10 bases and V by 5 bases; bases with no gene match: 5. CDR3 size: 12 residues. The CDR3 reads CASSPADREQFF. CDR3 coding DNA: TGTGCCAGCAGTCCAGCGGACAGGGAGCAGTTCTTC.

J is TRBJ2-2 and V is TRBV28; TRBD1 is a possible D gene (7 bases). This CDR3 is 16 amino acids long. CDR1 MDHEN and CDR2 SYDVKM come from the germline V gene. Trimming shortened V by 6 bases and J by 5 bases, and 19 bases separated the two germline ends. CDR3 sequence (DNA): TGTGCCAGCAGCGCGTTTGAGGGGGCGGGGACCGGGGAGCTGTTTTTT. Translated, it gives CASSAFEGAGTGELFF.

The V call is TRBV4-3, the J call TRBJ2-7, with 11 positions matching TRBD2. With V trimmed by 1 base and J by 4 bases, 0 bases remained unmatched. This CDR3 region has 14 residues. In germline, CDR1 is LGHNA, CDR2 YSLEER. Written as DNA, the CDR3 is TGCGCCAGCAGCCAAGGGACTAGCGGGTACGAGCAGTACTTC. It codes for CASSQGTSGYEQYF.

CDR3 sequence reads: CASSFTGLRGETQYF. DNA of the CDR3: TGTGCCAGCAGTTTCACGGGACTCCGGGGGGAGACCCAGTACTTC. The chain links TRBV28 to TRBJ2-5, with D possibly TRBD2 on 6 matching bases. CDR3 size: 15 residues. Germline V gene data show CDR1 as MDHEN and CDR2 as SYDVKM. V dropped 3 bases and J dropped 5 bases, with 16 bases sitting between them.

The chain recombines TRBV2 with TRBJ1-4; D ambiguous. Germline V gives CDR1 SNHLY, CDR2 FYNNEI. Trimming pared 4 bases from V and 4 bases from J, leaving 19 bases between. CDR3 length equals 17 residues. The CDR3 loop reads CASSVVPGGGLNEKLFF. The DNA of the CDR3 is TGTGCCAGCAGTGTAGTCCCAGGCGGAGGCCTTAATGAAAAACTGTTTTTT.

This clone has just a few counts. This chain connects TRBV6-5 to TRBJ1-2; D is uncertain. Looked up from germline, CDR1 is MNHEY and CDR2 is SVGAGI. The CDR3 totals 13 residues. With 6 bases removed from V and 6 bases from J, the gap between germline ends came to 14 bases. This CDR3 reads CASSRPWGDGYTF. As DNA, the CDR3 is TGTGCCAGCAGCAGACCATGGGGAGATGGCTACACCTTC.

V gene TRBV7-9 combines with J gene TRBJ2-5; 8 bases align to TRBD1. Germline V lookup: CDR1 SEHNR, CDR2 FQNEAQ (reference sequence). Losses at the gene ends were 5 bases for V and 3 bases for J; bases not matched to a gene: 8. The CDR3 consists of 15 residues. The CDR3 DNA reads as TGTGCCAGCAGCGTATGGGACAGGCGGGAAGAGACCCAGTACTTC. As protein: CASSVWDRREETQYF.

The CDR3 reads CAIRADTAALEQYF. For the CDR3, the DNA is TGTGCCATCAGGGCGGACACAGCTGCTCTCGAGCAGTACTTC. V is TRBV10-3 and J is TRBJ2-7; TRBD1 might be the D (5 bases). The germline V gene has CDR1 ENHRY and CDR2 SYGVKD. Trimming took 6 bases from V and 6 from J, leaving 18 bases between them. The CDR3 totals 14 residues.

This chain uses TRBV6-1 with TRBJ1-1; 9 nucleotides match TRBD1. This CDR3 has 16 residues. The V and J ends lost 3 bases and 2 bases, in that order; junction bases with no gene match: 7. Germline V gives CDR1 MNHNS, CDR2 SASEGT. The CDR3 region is CASSEGTGKRNTEAFF. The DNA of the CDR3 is TGTGCCAGCAGTGAGGGGACAGGGAAGAGAAACACTGAAGCTTTCTTT.

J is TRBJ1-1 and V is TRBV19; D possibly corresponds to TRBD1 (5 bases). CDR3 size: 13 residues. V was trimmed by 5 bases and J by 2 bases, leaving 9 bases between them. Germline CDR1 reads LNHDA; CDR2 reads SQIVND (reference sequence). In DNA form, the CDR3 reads TGTGCCAGTAGTGAACAGGTAAACACTGAAGCTTTCTTT. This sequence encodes CASSEQVNTEAFF. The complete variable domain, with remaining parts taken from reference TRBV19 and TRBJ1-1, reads DGGITQSPKYLFRKEGQNVTLSCEQNLNHDAMYWYRQDPGQGLRLIYYSQIVNDFQKGDIAEGYSVSREKKESFPLTVTSAQKNPTAFYLCASSEQVNTEAFFGQGTRLTVV.

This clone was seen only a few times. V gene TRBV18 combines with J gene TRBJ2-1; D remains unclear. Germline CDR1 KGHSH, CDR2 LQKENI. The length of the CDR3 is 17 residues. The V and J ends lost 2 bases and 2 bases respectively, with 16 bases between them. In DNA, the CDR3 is TGTGCCAGCTCACCAGAATTAGCCAGTAAAGCCTACAATGAGCAGTTCTTC. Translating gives CASSPELASKAYNEQFF.

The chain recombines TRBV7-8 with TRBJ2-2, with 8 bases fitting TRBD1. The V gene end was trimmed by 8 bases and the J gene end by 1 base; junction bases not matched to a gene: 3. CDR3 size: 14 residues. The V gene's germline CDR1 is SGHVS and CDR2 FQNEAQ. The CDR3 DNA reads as TGTGCCAGCGGGACAGGTCGGAACACCGGGGAGCTGTTTTTT. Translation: CASGTGRNTGELFF.

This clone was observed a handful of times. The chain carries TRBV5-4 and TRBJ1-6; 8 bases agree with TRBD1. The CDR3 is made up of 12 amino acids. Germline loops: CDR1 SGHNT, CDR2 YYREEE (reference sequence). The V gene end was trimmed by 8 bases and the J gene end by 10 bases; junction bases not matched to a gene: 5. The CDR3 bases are TGTGCCAGTCGACAGGGGAGCTCACCCCTCCACTTT. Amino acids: CASRQGSSPLHF. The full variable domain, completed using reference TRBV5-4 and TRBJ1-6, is ETGVTQSPTHLIKTRGQQVTLRCSSQSGHNTVSWYQQALGQGPQFIFQYYREEENGRGNFPPRFSGLQFPNYSSELNVNALELDDSALYLCASRQGSSPLHFGNGTRLTVT.

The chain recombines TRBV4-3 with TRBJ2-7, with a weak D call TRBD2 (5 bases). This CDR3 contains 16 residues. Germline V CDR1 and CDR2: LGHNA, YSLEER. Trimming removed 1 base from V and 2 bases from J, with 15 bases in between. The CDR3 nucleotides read TGCGCCAGCAGCCAAGTCATAGGACTGGGCACCTACGAGCAGTACTTC. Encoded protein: CASSQVIGLGTYEQYF.

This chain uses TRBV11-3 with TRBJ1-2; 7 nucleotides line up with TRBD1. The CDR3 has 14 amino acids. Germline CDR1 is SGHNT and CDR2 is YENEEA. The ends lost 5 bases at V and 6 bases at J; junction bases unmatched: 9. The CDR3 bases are TGTGCCAGCAGCGCTCCAGGGGGATTAGATGGCTACACCTTC. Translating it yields CASSAPGGLDGYTF.